The 20 T cell receptor beta chains presented below share a single source sample, sequenced in a study of spatial heterogeneity in lung cancer (dated by TCRdb to between 2018 and 2021). The time point label, read with the paper, signifies: blood at routine non-recurrence follow-up after resection. Libraries were built with 5' RACE. The sequencing machine was a NextSeq 500. TCRdb itself trimmed the public reads at Q25 with fastp, ran MiXCR and retained productive beta chains. Every entry covers one CDR3 protein and lists the most common genes and DNA from its rows. The sample table holds roughly 110,000 distinct CDR3 sequences, of which 10% to 13% were seen once. 20% to 25% of the sample goes to the ten largest clones. The sequencing here drew on PBMCs, taken at follow-up. Source of these receptors: a female donor with early-stage non-small cell lung cancer.

This sequence joins TRBV15 and TRBJ1-1, with 7 positions matching TRBD1. The CDR3 runs to 18 residues. CDR1 and CDR2 from the germline V gene are LNHNV and YYDKDF (reference sequence). J lost 0 bases, V lost 3 bases, and 13 bases had no gene match. CDR3 sequence: CATSRGQIAIAVNTEAFF. The CDR3 DNA reads as TGTGCCACCAGCAGGGGACAGATAGCTATAGCCGTGAACACTGAAGCTTTCTTT.

This clonotype occurred many times. The chain couples TRBV7-6 to TRBJ2-3, with no clear D. Deletions cut 2 bases from V and 2 bases from J, with 8 bases between. CDR3 size: 14 residues. CDR1 SGHVS and CDR2 FNYEAQ come from the germline V gene. The CDR3 region is CASSLTIYTDTQYF. The DNA for the CDR3 is TGTGCCAGCAGCTTAACCATATACACAGATACGCAGTATTTT.

This clonotype has just a few counts. The chain joins TRBV6-1 to TRBJ1-4; perhaps TRBD1 as D (5 bases). Trimming removed 3 bases at V and 4 bases at J, with 15 bases between. The germline V gene encodes CDR1 MNHNS and CDR2 SASEGT. The CDR3 length is 16 residues. CDR3 in DNA: TGTGCCAGCAGTGATGGGCCTTGGGACCTTAATGAAAAACTGTTTTTT. It is translated as CASSDGPWDLNEKLFF.

This clonotype was observed a handful of times. The V call is TRBV30, the J call TRBJ1-2; a weak D match, TRBD1 (5 bases). With 1 base removed from V and 3 bases from J, the gap between germline ends came to 12 bases. This CDR3 is 14 amino acids long. Germline V gene sequence: CDR1 GTSNPN, CDR2 SVGIG (reference sequence). The CDR3, as DNA: TGTGCCTGGAGTGGCCCAGGGACCGACTATGGCTACACCTTC. It translates to CAWSGPGTDYGYTF. Based on the CDR3 plus reference TRBV30 and TRBJ1-2, the full variable domain is SQTIHQWPATLVQPVGSPLSLECTVEGTSNPNLYWYRQAAGRGLQLLFYSVGIGQISSEVPQNLSASRPQDRQFILSSKKLLLSDSGFYLCAWSGPGTDYGYTFGSGTRLTVV.

This sequence joins TRBV20-1 and TRBJ1-1, with no clear D. The CDR3 covers 14 residues. Germline loops: CDR1 DFQATT, CDR2 SNEGSKA (reference sequence). Trimming left V 6 bases short and J 4 bases short, with 18 bases between. In DNA form, the CDR3 reads TGCAGTGCCTCAGTATATGGCGTGACCACTGAAGCTTTCTTT. Amino acid sequence: CSASVYGVTTEAFF.

This clonotype appeared many times. The CDR3 protein is CASSPKGSGWNEQFF. CDR3 nucleotide sequence: TGTGCCAGCAGCCCAAAGGGAAGCGGCTGGAATGAGCAGTTCTTC. The genes are TRBV7-9 and TRBJ2-1; D possibly corresponds to TRBD2 (5 bases). Trimming removed 5 bases at V and 7 bases at J, with 18 bases between. The CDR3 sequence is 15 residues long. The germline V gene encodes CDR1 SEHNR and CDR2 FQNEAQ (reference sequence).

The V and J genes are TRBV3-1 and TRBJ2-2; D is unresolved. Between the trimmed V and J ends, which lost 4 bases and 1 base, there was a span of 7 bases. The CDR3 is 14 residues long. CDR1 is LGHDT and CDR2 is YNNKEL in the germline V gene (reference sequence). The CDR3 coding sequence is TGTGCCAGCAGCCGCAACAGGAACACCGGGGAGCTGTTTTTT. This gives the protein CASSRNRNTGELFF.

This clonotype was seen many times. The CDR3 nucleotides read TGTGCCAGCAGCTTGAGACAATCGGGTGAGCAGTTCTTC. Translated: CASSLRQSGEQFF. V usage is TRBV7-2 and J usage is TRBJ2-1; D unresolved. This CDR3 spans 13 amino acids. Looked up from germline, CDR1 is SGHTA and CDR2 is FQGNSA. Trimming removed 3 bases from V and 9 bases from J, with 12 bases in between.

This clonotype was detected only a few times. The chain is built from TRBV5-1 and TRBJ2-5; 7 bases agree with TRBD2. The germline V gene has CDR1 SGHRS and CDR2 YFSETQ. Unmatched junction bases numbered 5, after V lost 0 bases and J lost 3 bases. The CDR3 spans 15 residues. CDR3 sequence (DNA): TGCGCCAGCAGCTTGGGAGCGGGACCCAAAGAGACCCAGTACTTC. Protein product: CASSLGAGPKETQYF. The variable domain in full, completed from reference TRBV5-1 and TRBJ2-5, reads KAGVTQTPRYLIKTRGQQVTLSCSPISGHRSVSWYQQTPGQGLQFLFEYFSETQRNKGNFPGRFSGRQFSNSRSEMNVSTLELGDSALYLCASSLGAGPKETQYFGPGTRLLVL.

This clonotype has ten or more counts. V usage is TRBV7-9 and J usage is TRBJ1-6, with D possibly matching TRBD1 (6 bases). Between the trimmed V and J ends, which lost 5 bases and 7 bases, there was a span of 15 bases. There are 15 residues in the CDR3. Germline CDR1 SEHNR, CDR2 FQNEAQ (reference sequence). CDR3: CASSPDRSANSPLHF. In DNA form, the CDR3 reads TGTGCCAGCAGCCCCGACAGGTCGGCGAATTCACCCCTCCACTTT.

In the case of this clonotype: This may stem from a read error, because a much larger clone lies one nucleotide away. The chain has TRBV11-2 and TRBJ2-7; no firm D call. Germline V gene data show CDR1 as SGHAT and CDR2 as FQNNGV. The CDR3 is made up of 12 amino acids. CDR3 nucleotide sequence: TGTGCCAGCAGCTTAATACGCTACGAGCAGAACTTC. It translates to CASSLIRYEQNF.

This clonotype was seen only a few times. The rearrangement links TRBV7-9 to TRBJ2-2, with D perhaps TRBD1 (6 bases). The V end was cut by 2 bases, the J end by 5 bases, with 12 bases between. The germline V gene has CDR1 SEHNR and CDR2 FQNEAQ (reference sequence). The length of the CDR3 is 15 residues. The CDR3 DNA reads as TGTGCCAGCAGCTTAACAGGGTTGATGACCGGGGAGCTGTTTTTT. This codes for CASSLTGLMTGELFF.

At least ten counts were recorded for this clonotype. The J gene is TRBJ2-2, the V gene TRBV7-2; D is unclear. V gave up 5 bases and J gave up 3 bases, with 10 bases separating them. The CDR3 covers 14 residues. Germline loops: CDR1 SGHTA, CDR2 FQGNSA. The CDR3 spells CASSLQRYTGELFF. As DNA, the CDR3 is TGTGCCAGCAGCCTGCAGCGATACACCGGGGAGCTGTTTTTT.

This clonotype appeared many times. V and J are TRBV20-1 and TRBJ2-3; 8 bases line up with TRBD2. This CDR3 is 12 amino acids long. Germline CDR1 reads DFQATT; CDR2 reads SNEGSKA (reference sequence). Trimming removed 4 bases from V and 4 bases from J; junction bases left unmatched: 1. In nucleotides, the CDR3 is TGCAGTGCTACTAGCGGGTCAGATACGCAGTATTTT. It specifies CSATSGSDTQYF.

Ten or more counts support this clonotype. V and J are TRBV2 and TRBJ2-1, with 9 bases matching TRBD2. Germline CDR1 reads SNHLY; CDR2 reads FYNNEI. The V segment lost 6 bases and the J segment 5 bases; nucleotides outside the gene matches: 8. This CDR3 has 15 amino acids. The CDR3 bases are TGTGCCAGCAGGGAGCGGGAGGTCGGCAACAATGAGCAGTTCTTC. The encoded protein is CASREREVGNNEQFF.

This clonotype was picked up many times. This chain joins TRBV7-8 and TRBJ2-1, with 10 bases aligning to TRBD2. The CDR3 totals 15 residues. The junction had 5 bases not matched to a gene; V was cut back by 3 bases and J by 6 bases. Germline CDR1 SGHVS, CDR2 FQNEAQ. The CDR3: CASSFSLAGVNEQFF. The CDR3 nucleotides read TGTGCCAGCAGCTTCTCTCTAGCGGGAGTCAATGAGCAGTTCTTC.

There are many counts of this clonotype. V usage is TRBV29-1 and J usage is TRBJ1-1; D ambiguous. V was clipped by 1 base and J by 1 base, with 7 bases between them. This CDR3 spans 13 amino acids. Germline V gene data show CDR1 as SQVTM and CDR2 as ANQGSEA. The CDR3 loop reads CSVEVQSNTEAFF. The DNA of the CDR3 is TGCAGCGTTGAAGTCCAGTCGAACACTGAAGCTTTCTTT.

The chain recombines TRBV18 with TRBJ2-1, with D perhaps being TRBD1 or TRBD2 (5 bases each). Germline assignment: CDR1 KGHSH and CDR2 LQKENI. The CDR3 totals 14 residues. Trimming took off 2 bases at V and 6 bases at J, with 11 bases between the two ends. The CDR3 protein is CASSPGTSFNEQFF. CDR3 bases: TGTGCCAGCTCACCAGGGACGTCTTTCAATGAGCAGTTCTTC.

This clonotype has just a few counts. CDR3 amino acids: CASKTTQGADYTF. The CDR3 bases are TGTGCCAGCAAGACTACCCAGGGGGCTGACTACACCTTC. V and J are TRBV6-6 and TRBJ1-2; 8 bases line up with TRBD1. Germline V gives CDR1 MNHNY, CDR2 SVGAGI (reference sequence). With 7 bases clipped from V and 10 bases from J, the junction kept 11 bases outside the gene matches. This CDR3 comprises 13 residues.

CDR3 DNA: TGCAGCGTTCACGACTACACCGGGGAGCTGTTTTTT. Amino acids: CSVHDYTGELFF. The chain recombines TRBV29-1 with TRBJ2-2; no firm D call. This CDR3 spans 12 amino acids. The germline V gene encodes CDR1 SQVTM and CDR2 ANQGSEA. V lost 5 bases to trimming and J lost 3 bases, with 7 bases between them.